Here is one TCR beta chain with its context. What antigen it recognizes has not been identified. No per-base quality is available; no much larger clone lies one base away. Libraries were constructed by the immunoSEQ multiplex PCR assay. TCRdb provides this immuneACCESS table in a form limited to in-frame rearrangements. Some clones are lacking; in checked studies, under half of them reflect an unresolved V gene, and why the rest are absent is not known. This sample is represented by around 120,000 clones; 70% to 90% of them were singletons. Around 3% of the sample is taken by the ten largest. The data were obtained in a study of control samples from healthy donors and cancer patients (TCRdb year 2020). Trimming at the junction amounts to 4 bases on V and 5 bases on J, and the germline ends lie 17 bases apart. From cysteine to phenylalanine, the CDR3 is 15 amino acids long. Just CDR3 DNA is preserved here, 45 bases in frame from base 1. The germline V gene provides CDR1 MDHEN and CDR2 SYDVKM.

Sequenced input: blood. The sequence was obtained from a man aged 60 to 75 in good health. The chain is assembled from TRBV28 and TRBJ1-2; perhaps TRBD1 is the D gene, with 6 bases matching. The CDR3 amino acid sequence is: CASSSQGRVGYGYTF. The DNA is TGTGCCAGCAGTTCCCAGGGGCGCGTGGGGTATGGCTACACCTTC.